This T cell receptor beta chain derives from a study of beta chain features in type 1 diabetes. Broader study findings: Type 1 diabetes patients had moderately but significantly shorter TCRB CDR3s in all four CD4+ subsets.

This clone was found a few times. As yet, its antigen is unknown. V gave up 5 bases and J gave up 0 bases, with 14 bases separating them. This CDR3 is 15 amino acids long. Germline CDR1 is PRHDT and CDR2 is FYEKMQ (reference sequence). Expressed TCRB transcripts got sequenced, as all isolated RNA was reverse transcribed. Assay used: immunoSEQ multiplex PCR; TCRdb lists only in-frame clones, some missing. In the table there are some 330,000 clones, over 10% of which are singletons. This chain links TRBV13 with TRBJ2-7, with unresolved D. This receptor was identified in a young woman with type 1 diabetes. The material sequenced was naive CD4+ T cells from blood. CDR3 nucleotide sequence: TGTGCCAGCAGCCCACTCAGGCGCAGCTCCTACGAGCAGTACTTC. This gives the protein CASSPLRRSSYEQYF.